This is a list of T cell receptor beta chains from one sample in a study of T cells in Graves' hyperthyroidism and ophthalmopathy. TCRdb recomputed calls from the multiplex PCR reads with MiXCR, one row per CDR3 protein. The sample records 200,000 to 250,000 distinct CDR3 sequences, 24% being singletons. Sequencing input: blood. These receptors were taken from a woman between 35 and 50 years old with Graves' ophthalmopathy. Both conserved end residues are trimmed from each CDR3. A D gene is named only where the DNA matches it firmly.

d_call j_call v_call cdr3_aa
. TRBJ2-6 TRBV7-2 ASSTARSGANVLT
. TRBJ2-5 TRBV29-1 SVEGRKETQY
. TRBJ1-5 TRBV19 ASSGGQTYNQPQH
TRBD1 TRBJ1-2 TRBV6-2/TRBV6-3 ASSYLGQGKGANYGYT
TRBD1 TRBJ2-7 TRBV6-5 ASSYSRTGDPYEQY
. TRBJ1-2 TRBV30 AWSRDGYT
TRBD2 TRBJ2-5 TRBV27 ASSWTSGIGETQY
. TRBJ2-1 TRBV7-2 ASSLEAMSEQF
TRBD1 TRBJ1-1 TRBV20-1 SARVTGGWTEAF
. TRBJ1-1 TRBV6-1 ASKDSSQAF
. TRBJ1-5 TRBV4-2 ASSQSSPSNQPQH
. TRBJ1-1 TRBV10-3 ASSEYAPEAF
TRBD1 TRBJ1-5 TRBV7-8 ASSTRQGGNQPQH